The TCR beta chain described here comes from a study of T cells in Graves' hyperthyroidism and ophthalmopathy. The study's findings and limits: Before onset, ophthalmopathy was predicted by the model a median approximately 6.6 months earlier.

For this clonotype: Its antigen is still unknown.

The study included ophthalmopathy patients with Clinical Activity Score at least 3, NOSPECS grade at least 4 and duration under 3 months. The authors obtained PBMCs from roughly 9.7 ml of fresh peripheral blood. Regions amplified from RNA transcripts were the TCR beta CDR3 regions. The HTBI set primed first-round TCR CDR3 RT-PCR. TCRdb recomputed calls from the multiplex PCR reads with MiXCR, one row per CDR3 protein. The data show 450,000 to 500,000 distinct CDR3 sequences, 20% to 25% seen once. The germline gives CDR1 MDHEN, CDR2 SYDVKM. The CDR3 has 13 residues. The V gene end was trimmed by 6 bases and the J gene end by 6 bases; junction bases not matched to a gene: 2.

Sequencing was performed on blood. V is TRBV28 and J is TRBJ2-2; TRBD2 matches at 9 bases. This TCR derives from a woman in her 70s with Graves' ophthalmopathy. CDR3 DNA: TGTGCCAGCAGACTAGCGGGCCCCGGGGAGCTGTTTTTT. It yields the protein CASRLAGPGELFF.